This T cell receptor beta chain was sequenced in a study of cytomegalovirus exposure and HLA in healthy donors. The CDR3 runs 13 residues. The V gene's germline CDR1 is SGHRS and CDR2 YFSETQ. Trimming took off 0 bases at V and 2 bases at J, with 5 bases between the two ends. This clone was detected once. TCRdb's copy holds only in-frame clones and misses some; the assay was immunoSEQ multiplex PCR. Among about 84,000 clones, roughly 91% were seen once, and the ten largest hold less than 2.5%. The J gene is TRBJ2-5, the V gene TRBV5-1; no definite D call. The specimen was PBMCs. This clonotype was obtained from a man younger than 45 in good health and CMV-seronegative. This CDR3 reads CASSLASQETQYF. CDR3 bases: TGCGCCAGCAGCTTGGCCAGTCAAGAGACCCAGTACTTC.